The next 21 T cell receptor beta chains were all read from a single sample in a study of cytomegalovirus exposure and HLA in healthy donors. Only in-frame clones appear in the TCRdb table, and some are missing; sequencing was by immunoSEQ multiplex PCR. The table records around 150,000 clones, about nine tenths of them present only once. The sequenced material came from PBMCs. The source of these receptors is a young woman in good health and CMV-seropositive.

V is TRBV7-3 and J is TRBJ1-1, with 10 positions matching TRBD1. CDR3 length equals 15 residues. After removal of 3 bases from V and 1 base from J, the junction contained 2 bases not matched to a gene. Germline V gene sequence: CDR1 SGHTA, CDR2 FQGTGA. The CDR3 nucleotides are TGTGCCAGCAGCTTGGGACAGGGGACGAACACTGAAGCTTTCTTT. Translating it yields CASSLGQGTNTEAFF.

The rearrangement joins TRBV19 to TRBJ1-1; TRBD1 might be the D (5 bases). Trimming left V 1 base short and J 10 bases short, with 13 bases between. The CDR3 length is 13 residues. Germline loops: CDR1 LNHDA, CDR2 SQIVND (reference sequence). The DNA for the CDR3 is TGTGCCAGTAGTATAGGATACAGGAATTTAGCTTTCTTT. Translation: CASSIGYRNLAFF.

The chain combines TRBV5-1 with TRBJ2-5; 11 bases map to TRBD1. Germline V gene data show CDR1 as SGHRS and CDR2 as YFSETQ. The V gene end was trimmed by 0 bases and the J gene end by 5 bases; junction bases not matched to a gene: 6. The CDR3 is made up of 16 amino acids. The CDR3 is CASSLAGTGGTETQYF. The CDR3, as DNA: TGCGCCAGCAGCTTGGCAGGGACAGGGGGGACGGAGACCCAGTACTTC.

The genes are TRBV7-9 and TRBJ2-7; no reliable D call. Germline V CDR1 and CDR2: SEHNR, FQNEAQ (reference sequence). The CDR3 has 13 residues. Between the trimmed V and J ends, which lost 7 bases and 6 bases, there was a span of 16 bases. The CDR3, as DNA: TGTGCCAGCAACTCCCTCTCCAAACTCGAGCAGTACTTC. Translating it yields CASNSLSKLEQYF.

J is TRBJ2-3 and V is TRBV5-6; 7 bases agree with TRBD2. Germline CDR1 and CDR2: SGHDT and YYEEEE. V shed 5 bases and J 4 bases; nucleotides not matched to a gene: 4. This CDR3 has 13 residues. CDR3 DNA: TGTGCCAGCAGGCGGGAGATCGCAGATACGCAGTATTTT. Amino acids: CASRREIADTQYF.

The chain couples TRBV4-2 to TRBJ1-2; no reliable D call. The CDR3 length is 14 residues. The V end was cut by 0 bases, the J end by 1 base, with 6 bases between. Germline CDR1 is LGHNA and CDR2 is YNFKEQ. The CDR3 here is CASSQDLNNYGYTF. The DNA of the CDR3 is TGTGCCAGCAGCCAAGATCTTAATAACTATGGCTACACCTTC.

The sample holds one count of this clone. The V gene is TRBV10-3, the J gene TRBJ2-1; TRBD2 matches 8 bases. The CDR3 has 15 amino acids. CDR1 is ENHRY and CDR2 is SYGVKD in the germline V gene. V dropped 10 bases and J dropped 7; count of bases not matched to a gene: 15. This chain's CDR3 is CATQRENYSGNEQFF. Written as DNA, the CDR3 is TGTGCCACCCAGCGGGAGAACTATAGTGGGAATGAGCAGTTCTTC.

The rearrangement links TRBV6-5 to TRBJ2-7; 15 nucleotides agree with TRBD2. The CDR3 loop spans 16 amino acids. In germline, CDR1 is MNHEY, CDR2 SVGAGI. The trim removed 2 bases at V and 6 bases at J, leaving 5 bases unmatched. Here the CDR3 reads CASSYGLAGGPVEQYF. CDR3 sequence (DNA): TGTGCCAGCAGTTACGGACTAGCGGGAGGGCCGGTCGAGCAGTACTTC.

The chain has TRBV7-6 and TRBJ2-7; D possibly corresponds to TRBD1 (5 bases). Trimming removed 1 base from V and 4 bases from J, with 14 bases in between. CDR3 length: 15 amino acids. Looked up from germline, CDR1 is SGHVS and CDR2 is FNYEAQ. CDR3 residues: CASSLVEQESYEQYF. The CDR3 nucleotides read TGTGCCAGCAGCTTAGTTGAACAGGAATCATACGAGCAGTACTTC. The full variable domain, rest sourced from reference TRBV7-6 and TRBJ2-7, is GAGVSQSPRYKVTKRGQDVALRCDPISGHVSLYWYRQALGQGPEFLTYFNYEAQQDKSGLPNDRFSAERPEGSISTLTIQRTEQRDSAMYRCASSLVEQESYEQYFGPGTRLTVT.

V usage is TRBV7-8 and J usage is TRBJ2-3; TRBD2 agrees at 15 bases. The CDR3 has 17 residues. Trimming cost V 5 bases and J 4 bases; bases outside gene matches: 7. The germline gives CDR1 SGHVS, CDR2 FQNEAQ. For the CDR3, the DNA is TGTGCCAGCAGCACCGGGACTAGCGGGAGGATCGCAGATACGCAGTATTTT. This translates into CASSTGTSGRIADTQYF.

The chain combines TRBV7-9 with TRBJ2-7, with D tentatively TRBD1 (5 bases). The germline V gene has CDR1 SEHNR and CDR2 FQNEAQ (reference sequence). The CDR3 covers 11 residues. Trimming left V 8 bases short and J 4 bases short, with 9 bases between. The CDR3 loop reads CASGAGYEQYF. DNA for the CDR3: TGTGCCAGCGGAGCAGGGTACGAGCAGTACTTC.

In DNA, the CDR3 is TGCGCCAGCAGCTTGGTCCCATTTAGCACAGATACGCAGTATTTT. Translation gives CASSLVPFSTDTQYF. The chain combines TRBV5-1 with TRBJ2-3; no definite D call. This CDR3 has 15 residues. Deletions cut 0 bases from V and 0 bases from J, with 8 bases between. Looked up from germline, CDR1 is SGHRS and CDR2 is YFSETQ. Complete variable domain (other parts from reference TRBV5-1 and TRBJ2-3): KAGVTQTPRYLIKTRGQQVTLSCSPISGHRSVSWYQQTPGQGLQFLFEYFSETQRNKGNFPGRFSGRQFSNSRSEMNVSTLELGDSALYLCASSLVPFSTDTQYFGPGTRLTVL.

This sequence joins TRBV2 and TRBJ2-7, with 9 bases that match TRBD1. Germline CDR1 is SNHLY and CDR2 is FYNNEI. V dropped 6 bases and J dropped 0; count of bases not matched to a gene: 6. This CDR3 spans 15 amino acids. CDR3 amino acids: CASRDRGPPSYEQYF. The CDR3 region has the DNA TGTGCCAGCAGGGACAGGGGCCCCCCCTCCTACGAGCAGTACTTC.

The chain couples TRBV6-6 to TRBJ2-7; 9 bases are shared with TRBD2. The CDR3 runs 14 residues. Trimming cost V 6 bases and J 2 bases; bases outside gene matches: 5. Germline V gene lookup returns CDR1 MNHNY and CDR2 SVGAGI (reference sequence). CDR3 in amino acids: CASSHGGRAYEQYF. In DNA form, the CDR3 reads TGTGCCAGCAGCCACGGCGGGAGGGCCTACGAGCAGTACTTC.

The J gene is TRBJ1-5, the V gene TRBV19, with 8 nucleotides matching TRBD1. Trimming at V came to 4 bases and at J to 6 bases, leaving 8 bases not matched to a gene. Germline CDR1 and CDR2: LNHDA and SQIVND (reference sequence). The CDR3 extends over 15 amino acids. CDR3 coding DNA: TGTGCCAGTAGTACCGGGACAGGAGGGAGTCAGCCCCAGCATTTT. Amino acids: CASSTGTGGSQPQHF. The full variable domain, its missing parts supplied by reference TRBV19 and TRBJ1-5, is DGGITQSPKYLFRKEGQNVTLSCEQNLNHDAMYWYRQDPGQGLRLIYYSQIVNDFQKGDIAEGYSVSREKKESFPLTVTSAQKNPTAFYLCASSTGTGGSQPQHFGDGTRLSIL.

V usage is TRBV28 and J usage is TRBJ1-2; D not certain. CDR1 is MDHEN, CDR2 SYDVKM, per germline. The CDR3 length is 14 residues. V dropped 2 bases and J dropped 2 bases, with 9 bases sitting between them. The CDR3: CASSLGGHNYGYTF. In DNA, the CDR3 is TGTGCCAGCAGTTTAGGAGGGCACAACTATGGCTACACCTTC.

The V and J genes are TRBV19 and TRBJ1-1; 8 bases match TRBD1. Germline V lookup: CDR1 LNHDA, CDR2 SQIVND (reference sequence). This CDR3 is 17 amino acids long. V gave up 1 base and J gave up 4 bases; unmatched junction bases: 11. Written as DNA, the CDR3 is TGTGCCAGTAGTATAGTTCATCCAGGGGGCGGACTCACTGAAGCTTTCTTT. This gives the protein CASSIVHPGGGLTEAFF.

The rearrangement uses TRBV9 and TRBJ2-1; D possibly corresponds to TRBD2 (5 bases). The CDR3 contains 13 residues. CDR1 is SGDLS, CDR2 YYNGEE, per germline. Trimming shortened V by 1 base and J by 9 bases, and 11 bases separated the two germline ends. CDR3: CASSVWLGGEQFF. CDR3 nucleotide sequence: TGTGCCAGCAGCGTATGGCTAGGAGGTGAGCAGTTCTTC.

The chain couples TRBV4-1 to TRBJ1-4; 9 nucleotides align to TRBD1. Germline lookup yields CDR1 MGHRA and CDR2 YSYEKL. The CDR3 is made up of 14 amino acids. The V and J ends lost 3 bases and 7 bases, in that order; junction bases with no gene match: 3. CDR3 sequence (DNA): TGCGCCAGCAGCCAGAGACAGGGGGGTGAAAAACTGTTTTTT. Encoded protein: CASSQRQGGEKLFF.

This chain uses TRBV5-6 with TRBJ1-2, with D hard to call. Germline CDR1 SGHDT, CDR2 YYEEEE. The V end was cut by 4 bases, the J end by 5 bases, with 12 bases between. The CDR3 runs 13 residues. CDR3 in amino acids: CASSLRGWYGYTF. The DNA of the CDR3 is TGTGCCAGCAGCCTTCGAGGGTGGTATGGCTACACCTTC.

The chain combines TRBV10-2 with TRBJ2-1; possibly TRBD2 for D (5 bases). Trimming shortened V by 7 bases and J by 6 bases, and 16 bases separated the two germline ends. The CDR3 length is 14 residues. Germline CDR1 is WSHSY and CDR2 is SAAADI. CDR3 residues: CASTRTRAPNEQFF. The DNA for the CDR3 is TGCGCCAGCACTCGCACTAGGGCCCCCAATGAGCAGTTCTTC.